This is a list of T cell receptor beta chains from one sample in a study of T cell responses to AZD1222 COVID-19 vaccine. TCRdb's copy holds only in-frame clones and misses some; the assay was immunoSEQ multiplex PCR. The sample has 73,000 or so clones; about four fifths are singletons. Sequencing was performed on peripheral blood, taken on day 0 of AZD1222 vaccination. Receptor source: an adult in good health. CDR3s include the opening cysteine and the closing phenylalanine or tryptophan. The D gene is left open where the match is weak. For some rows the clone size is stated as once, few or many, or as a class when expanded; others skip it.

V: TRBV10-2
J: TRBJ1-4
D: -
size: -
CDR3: CASSESAGEKLFF
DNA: TGCGCCAGCAGTGAGTCCGCGGGGGAAAAACTGTTTTTT

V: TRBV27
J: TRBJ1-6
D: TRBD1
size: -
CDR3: CASGQDVKDSPLHF
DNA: TGTGCCAGCGGACAGGATGTTAAGGATTCACCCCTCCACTTT

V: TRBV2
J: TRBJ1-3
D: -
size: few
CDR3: CASSESPSSGNTIYF
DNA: TGTGCCAGCAGTGAAAGCCCCTCCTCTGGAAACACCATATATTTT

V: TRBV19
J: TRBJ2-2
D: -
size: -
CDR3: CASSIQVWIGGELFF
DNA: TGTGCCAGTAGTATTCAGGTCTGGATTGGCGGGGAGCTGTTTTTT

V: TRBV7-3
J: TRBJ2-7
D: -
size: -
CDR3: CASSLTSLGPTGGYEQYF
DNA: TGTGCCAGCAGCTTAACGTCTCTCGGTCCGACCGGTGGCTACGAGCAGTACTTC

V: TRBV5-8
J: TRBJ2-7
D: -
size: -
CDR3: CASSGRTLTYEQYF
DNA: TGTGCCAGCAGCGGGCGGACACTTACCTACGAGCAGTACTTC

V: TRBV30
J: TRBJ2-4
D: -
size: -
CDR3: CAWTPLMALNIQYF
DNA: TGTGCCTGGACTCCCCTGATGGCCCTAAACATTCAGTACTTC

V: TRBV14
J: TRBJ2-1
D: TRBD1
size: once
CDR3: CASSQDWTGWSDEQFF
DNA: TGTGCCAGCAGCCAAGACTGGACAGGGTGGTCCGATGAGCAGTTCTTC

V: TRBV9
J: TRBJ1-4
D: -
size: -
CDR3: CASSVAEGGEKLFF
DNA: TGTGCCAGCAGCGTAGCTGAAGGGGGTGAAAAACTGTTTTTT

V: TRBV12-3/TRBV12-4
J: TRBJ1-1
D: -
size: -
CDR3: CASSFTAEAFF
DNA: TGTGCCAGCAGTTTTACAGCTGAAGCTTTCTTT

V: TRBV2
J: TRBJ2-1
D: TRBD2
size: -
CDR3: CASSDASGGQRGAFF
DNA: TGTGCCAGCAGTGACGCCAGCGGGGGACAACGGGGTGCGTTCTTC

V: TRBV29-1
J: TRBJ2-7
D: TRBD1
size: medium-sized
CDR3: CSVRTGGYYEQYF
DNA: TGCAGCGTGAGGACAGGGGGCTACTACGAGCAGTACTTC

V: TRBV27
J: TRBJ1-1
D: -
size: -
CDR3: CASSLSLLGGGVNTEAFF
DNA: TGTGCCAGCAGTTTATCGCTCTTGGGGGGGGGAGTCAACACTGAAGCTTTCTTT

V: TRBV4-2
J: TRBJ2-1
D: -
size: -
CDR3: CASSQDRRDNEQFF
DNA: TGTGCCAGCAGCCAAGATAGGCGGGACAATGAGCAGTTCTTC

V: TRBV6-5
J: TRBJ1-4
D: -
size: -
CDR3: CASRTGDNEKLFF
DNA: TGTGCCAGCAGGACAGGCGATAATGAAAAACTGTTTTTT

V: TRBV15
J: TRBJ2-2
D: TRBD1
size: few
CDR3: CATSRDRQGNTGELFF
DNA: TGTGCCACCAGCAGAGATAGACAGGGAAACACCGGGGAGCTGTTTTTT

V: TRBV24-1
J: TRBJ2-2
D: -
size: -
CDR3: CATMKDGNTGELFF
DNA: TGTGCCACCATGAAGGACGGTAACACCGGGGAGCTGTTTTTT

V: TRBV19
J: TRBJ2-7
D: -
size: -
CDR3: CASKASWAYEQYF
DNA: TGTGCCAGTAAAGCGTCCTGGGCGTACGAGCAGTACTTC

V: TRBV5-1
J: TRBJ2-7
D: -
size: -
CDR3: CASSLPPGEQYF
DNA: TGCGCCAGCAGCCTTCCTCCCGGGGAGCAGTACTTC

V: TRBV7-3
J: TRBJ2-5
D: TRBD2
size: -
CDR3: CASSPAGARETQYF
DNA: TGTGCCAGCAGCCCAGCGGGAGCTCGGGAGACCCAGTACTTC

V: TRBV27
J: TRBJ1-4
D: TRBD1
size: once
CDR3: CASSWRQGEKLFF
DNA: TGTGCCAGCAGTTGGAGACAGGGGGAAAAACTGTTTTTT

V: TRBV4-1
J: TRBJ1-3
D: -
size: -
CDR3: CASSLHRVASGNTIYF
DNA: TGCGCCAGCAGCCTTCACAGGGTCGCCTCTGGAAACACCATATATTTT

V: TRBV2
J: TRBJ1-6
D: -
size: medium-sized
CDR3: CASSLRTEWGSPLHF
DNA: TGTGCCAGCAGCCTTAGGACAGAATGGGGCTCACCCCTCCACTTT

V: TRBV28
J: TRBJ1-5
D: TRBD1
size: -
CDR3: CASSSNRRGLVDKPQHF
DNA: TGTGCCAGCAGTTCAAATCGCAGGGGGCTAGTTGATAAGCCCCAGCATTTT

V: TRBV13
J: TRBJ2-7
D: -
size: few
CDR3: CASRQSTRAHYEQYF
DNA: TGTGCCAGCAGACAATCAACCAGGGCCCACTACGAGCAGTACTTC

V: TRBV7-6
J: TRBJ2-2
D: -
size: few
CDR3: CASSFSGNTGELFF
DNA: TGTGCCAGCAGCTTTTCCGGAAACACCGGGGAGCTGTTTTTT

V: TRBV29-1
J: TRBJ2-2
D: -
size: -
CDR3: CSVPGPNTGELFF
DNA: TGCAGCGTCCCGGGACCCAACACCGGGGAGCTGTTTTTT

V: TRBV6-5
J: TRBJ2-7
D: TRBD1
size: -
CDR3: CASSYDRDSYEQYF
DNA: TGTGCCAGCAGTTACGACCGGGACAGCTACGAGCAGTACTTC

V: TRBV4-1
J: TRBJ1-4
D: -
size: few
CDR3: CASTATNEKLFF
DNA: TGCGCCAGCACCGCAACTAATGAAAAACTGTTTTTT

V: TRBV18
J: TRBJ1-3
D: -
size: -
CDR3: CASSPEAPRHTIYF
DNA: TGTGCCAGCTCACCAGAAGCCCCTCGGCACACCATATATTTT

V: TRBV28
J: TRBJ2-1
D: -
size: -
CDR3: CASSLQREQFF
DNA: TGTGCCAGCAGTTTGCAGCGGGAGCAGTTCTTC

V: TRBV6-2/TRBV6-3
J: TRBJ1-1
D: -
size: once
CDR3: CASSQPNQQGLTEAFF
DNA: TGTGCCAGCAGCCAACCCAACCAACAGGGACTCACTGAAGCTTTCTTT

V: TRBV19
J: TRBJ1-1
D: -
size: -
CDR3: CASSSLIPVTEAFF
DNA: TGTGCCAGTAGTAGCCTAATACCAGTTACTGAAGCTTTCTTT